Each of the 27 T cell receptor beta chains below was sequenced from the same sample in a study of identifying expanded T cells in peripheral blood. The assay was immunoSEQ multiplex PCR, and TCRdb's table has in-frame clones only and misses some. The sample contains about 100,000 clones, roughly nine tenths of which appear only once. Input material: blood. The origin of the receptors is a person aged 18 to 75 in good health.

The J gene is TRBJ2-6, the V gene TRBV7-2; D remains unclear. V gave up 3 bases and J gave up 4 bases, with 4 bases separating them. The CDR3 spans 13 residues. Germline V lookup: CDR1 SGHTA, CDR2 FQGNSA. CDR3 sequence (DNA): TGTGCCAGCAGCTTTCAGGGGGCCAACGTCCTGACTTTC. The encoded protein is CASSFQGANVLTF. The full variable domain, rest sourced from reference TRBV7-2 and TRBJ2-6, is GAGVSQSPSNKVTEKGKDVELRCDPISGHTALYWYRQSLGQGLEFLIYFQGNSAPDKSGLPSDRFSAERTGGSVSTLTIQRTQQEDSAVYLCASSFQGANVLTFGAGSRLTVL.

The V and J genes are TRBV6-4 and TRBJ2-1; a weak D match, TRBD1 (6 bases). V dropped 4 bases and J dropped 5 bases, with 9 bases sitting between them. Germline values: CDR1 MRHNA, CDR2 SNTAGT. This CDR3 region has 13 residues. CDR3 nucleotides: TGTGCCAGCAGTGTGGGGGACAACAATGAGCAGTTCTTC. This codes for CASSVGDNNEQFF.

This clone was seen more than once but under ten times. The chain combines TRBV11-2 with TRBJ1-1; 9 bases are a match to TRBD1. Losses at the gene ends were 3 bases for V and 4 bases for J; bases not matched to a gene: 3. The CDR3 is 14 amino acids. CDR1 SGHAT and CDR2 FQNNGV come from the germline V gene. The CDR3 reads CASSFTTGGTEAFF. CDR3 nucleotides: TGTGCCAGCAGCTTTACGACAGGGGGCACTGAAGCTTTCTTT.

V is TRBV5-6 and J is TRBJ2-7; 11 bases align to TRBD1. Germline CDR1 reads SGHDT; CDR2 reads YYEEEE. The CDR3 is made up of 15 amino acids. The V gene end was trimmed by 3 bases and the J gene end by 7 bases; junction bases not matched to a gene: 9. CDR3 sequence reads: CASSSGTGGSGEQYF. In DNA form, the CDR3 reads TGTGCCAGCAGCTCCGGGACAGGGGGTTCGGGAGAGCAGTACTTC.

The chain recombines TRBV19 with TRBJ2-2; possibly TRBD1 or TRBD2 for D (5 bases each). From germline, CDR1 is LNHDA and CDR2 SQIVND (reference sequence). V was pared by 4 bases and J by 6 bases, with 18 bases between. The CDR3 has 16 amino acids. CDR3 nucleotide sequence: TGTGCCAGTAGTACCGGGGCCAGGCAGGCACCCGGGGAGCTGTTTTTT. The encoded protein is CASSTGARQAPGELFF.

This clone was observed a single time. The chain combines TRBV6-6 with TRBJ1-6; no reliable D call. CDR1 and CDR2 from the germline V gene are MNHNY and SVGAGI (reference sequence). This CDR3 has 14 amino acids. The V and J ends lost 2 bases and 7 bases respectively, with 9 bases between them. The CDR3 is CASSYGQLNSPLHF. The CDR3 region has the DNA TGTGCCAGCAGTTACGGGCAGTTGAATTCACCCCTCCACTTT.

The chain employs TRBV15 and TRBJ2-1; D not certain. CDR1 is LNHNV, CDR2 YYDKDF, per germline (reference sequence). The germline V and J ends were trimmed by 0 bases and 7 bases, with 7 bases remaining between them. The CDR3 totals 13 residues. CDR3 in DNA: TGTGCCACCAGCAGAGAAGGAAAAAATGAGCAGTTCTTC. It encodes CATSREGKNEQFF. Full variable domain (rest looked up from reference TRBV15 and TRBJ2-1): DAMVIQNPRYQVTQFGKPVTLSCSQTLNHNVMYWYQQKSSQAPKLLFHYYDKDFNNEADTPDNFQSRRPNTSFCFLDIRSPGLGDTAMYLCATSREGKNEQFFGPGTRLTVL.

The chain links TRBV9 to TRBJ1-4; no reliable D call. Trimming cost V 0 bases and J 8 bases, with 20 bases left between them. Germline loops: CDR1 SGDLS, CDR2 YYNGEE. The CDR3 totals 17 residues. The CDR3: CASSVAPESTIGEKLFF. DNA for the CDR3: TGTGCCAGCAGCGTAGCTCCTGAATCCACGATAGGGGAAAAACTGTTTTTT. Looking up the rest from reference TRBV9 and TRBJ1-4 gives the full variable domain: DSGVTQTPKHLITATGQRVTLRCSPRSGDLSVYWYQQSLDQGLQFLIQYYNGEERAKGNILERFSAQQFPDLHSELNLSSLELGDSALYFCASSVAPESTIGEKLFFGSGTQLSVL.

The chain has TRBV5-6 and TRBJ1-2; a weak D match, TRBD1 (5 bases). V was trimmed by 6 bases and J by 3 bases, leaving 21 bases between them. The CDR3 sequence is 16 residues long. Germline CDR1 is SGHDT and CDR2 is YYEEEE. CDR3 sequence: CASTSSEDQGDYGYTF. For the CDR3, the DNA is TGTGCCAGCACCTCTTCGGAGGACCAGGGAGACTATGGCTACACCTTC.

Note on this clone: Its ends do not fully match the called genes, so a read error is possible. J is TRBJ2-3 and V is TRBV29-1; 7 bases match TRBD2. Germline V gene sequence: CDR1 SQVTM, CDR2 ANQGSEA. The CDR3 contains 14 residues. The CDR3 sequence is CSVEERGSTDTQYF. The CDR3 DNA reads as TGCAGCGTGGAAGAGCGGGGTAGCACAGATACGCAGTATTTT.

The chain recombines TRBV30 with TRBJ2-5; no clear D. Looked up from germline, CDR1 is GTSNPN and CDR2 is SVGIG (reference sequence). Trimming removed 2 bases at V and 4 bases at J, with 20 bases between. There are 16 residues in the CDR3. CDR3 nucleotides: TGTGCCTGGAGTCCTTTAGGTTCAGGCGACCGAGAGACCCAGTACTTC. Translation: CAWSPLGSGDRETQYF.

The rearrangement uses TRBV4-1 and TRBJ1-2; D unclear. The length of the CDR3 is 12 residues. The V gene's germline CDR1 is MGHRA and CDR2 YSYEKL. V was cut by 0 bases and J by 4 bases, with 3 bases left in between. The CDR3 coding sequence is TGCGCCAGCAGCCAAGATGGCTATGGCTACACCTTC. This codes for CASSQDGYGYTF.

The chain joins TRBV7-9 to TRBJ2-7; maybe TRBD1 (6 bases). The CDR3 loop spans 14 amino acids. Germline V gene data show CDR1 as SEHNR and CDR2 as FQNEAQ (reference sequence). The V gene lost 0 bases and the J gene lost 2 bases, with 8 bases spanning the gap. Here the CDR3 DNA reads TGTGCCAGCAGCTTAGCGGGGGCCCCCTACGAGCAGTACTTC. Protein product: CASSLAGAPYEQYF.

This clone was counted a single time. This chain joins TRBV6-5 and TRBJ2-7, with D tentatively TRBD2 (6 bases). Trimming pared 2 bases from V and 4 bases from J, leaving 18 bases between. Germline V gives CDR1 MNHEY, CDR2 SVGAGI. The CDR3 runs 16 residues. DNA of the CDR3: TGTGCCAGCAGTTACGGGTCGGGGGTCCCTGGGTACGAGCAGTACTTC. Its translation: CASSYGSGVPGYEQYF.

This chain links TRBV6-5 with TRBJ2-7, with D possibly being TRBD1 or TRBD2 (5 bases each). Germline CDR1 is MNHEY and CDR2 is SVGAGI. The CDR3 length is 14 residues. The V gene lost 0 bases and the J gene lost 7 bases, with 13 bases spanning the gap. The CDR3 loop is CASSYSGALSEQYF. CDR3 nucleotide sequence: TGTGCCAGCAGTTACTCCGGGGCCTTGTCAGAGCAGTACTTC.

This clone was counted a single time. V gene TRBV4-3 combines with J gene TRBJ2-3, with D perhaps TRBD1 or TRBD2 (6 bases each). CDR1 LGHNA and CDR2 YSLEER come from the germline V gene. The CDR3 is made up of 15 amino acids. Trimming cost V 3 bases and J 4 bases, with 14 bases left between them. CDR3 nucleotides: TGCGCCAGCAGCCACGAGTGGGGGGCCTCAGATACGCAGTATTTT. It translates to CASSHEWGASDTQYF.

This chain links TRBV6-4 with TRBJ1-2; TRBD1 is a possible D gene (6 bases). Germline CDR1 and CDR2: MRHNA and SNTAGT. Trimming left V 0 bases short and J 4 bases short, with 15 bases between. CDR3 size: 16 residues. The CDR3 DNA follows: TGTGCCAGCAGTGACTCGATTGGGGGGGCTCCCTATGGCTACACCTTC. Encoded protein: CASSDSIGGAPYGYTF.

This clone was observed once. V and J are TRBV9 and TRBJ1-2; tentatively, D is TRBD1 (5 bases). CDR3 length equals 14 residues. V lost 0 bases, J lost 0 bases, and 6 bases lay in between. Germline CDR1 SGDLS, CDR2 YYNGEE. CDR3: CASSVGGANYGYTF. CDR3 in DNA: TGTGCCAGCAGCGTAGGAGGGGCTAACTATGGCTACACCTTC.

The chain employs TRBV4-1 and TRBJ1-2; TRBD1 matches 9 bases. The V gene end was trimmed by 4 bases and the J gene end by 3 bases; junction bases not matched to a gene: 18. Per the germline V gene, CDR1 is MGHRA and CDR2 is YSYEKL. The CDR3 consists of 19 residues. The CDR3 region has the DNA TGCGCCAGCAGCCTATTCCCCACCGGGACAGGGATGGGACACTATGGCTACACCTTC. Encoded protein: CASSLFPTGTGMGHYGYTF.

This clone was seen at least ten times. This chain connects TRBV4-1 to TRBJ2-4; 13 positions match TRBD2. CDR3 size: 20 residues. CDR1 and CDR2 from the germline V gene are MGHRA and YSYEKL. V shed 1 base and J 3 bases; nucleotides not matched to a gene: 12. The CDR3 spells CASSQVGLAGDKRGKNIQYF. The CDR3 nucleotides read TGCGCCAGCAGCCAAGTTGGACTAGCGGGGGACAAAAGGGGCAAAAACATTCAGTACTTC.

The chain carries TRBV9 and TRBJ2-7, with D maybe TRBD2 (5 bases). Germline V gene lookup returns CDR1 SGDLS and CDR2 YYNGEE. The CDR3 is 13 amino acids. V was clipped by 4 bases and J by 6 bases, with 14 bases between them. The CDR3 DNA reads TGTGCCAGCAGCTTCCAGAGGGTCGGCGAGCAGTACTTC. Its protein is CASSFQRVGEQYF.

The V call is TRBV7-2, the J call TRBJ2-7, with D possibly being TRBD1 (6 bases). V was pared by 3 bases and J by 0 bases, with 15 bases between. Germline V gives CDR1 SGHTA, CDR2 FQGNSA. The CDR3 runs 16 residues. The CDR3: CASSLLQGRGSYEQYF. The CDR3 bases are TGTGCCAGCAGCTTGCTACAGGGCCGGGGCTCCTACGAGCAGTACTTC. Using reference TRBV7-2 and TRBJ2-7 for the parts outside the CDR3, the full variable domain is GAGVSQSPSNKVTEKGKDVELRCDPISGHTALYWYRQSLGQGLEFLIYFQGNSAPDKSGLPSDRFSAERTGGSVSTLTIQRTQQEDSAVYLCASSLLQGRGSYEQYFGPGTRLTVT.

The chain uses TRBV5-1 and TRBJ2-1; possible D gene TRBD1, 6 bases. CDR3 length equals 12 residues. From germline, CDR1 is SGHRS and CDR2 YFSETQ. With 5 bases removed from V and 12 bases from J, the gap between germline ends came to 15 bases. The CDR3 loop reads CASSLGGHTQFF. CDR3 bases: TGCGCCAGCAGTTTAGGGGGACACACGCAGTTCTTC.

The chain joins TRBV7-2 to TRBJ1-2; 10 positions agree with TRBD1. Germline lookup yields CDR1 SGHTA and CDR2 FQGNSA. J lost 4 bases, V lost 5 bases, and 10 bases had no gene match. The CDR3 runs 16 residues. Here the CDR3 DNA reads TGTGCCAGCAGCAACCGACAGGGGGCTGGGAGCTATGGCTACACCTTC. Translating it yields CASSNRQGAGSYGYTF.

This sequence joins TRBV2 and TRBJ1-2, with 9 nucleotides matching TRBD1. Germline CDR1 SNHLY, CDR2 FYNNEI. This CDR3 spans 14 amino acids. V shed 6 bases, J shed 4 bases, and the junction held 6 bases outside the gene matches. CDR3 loop: CASSGQGRLYGYTF. The DNA of the CDR3 is TGTGCCAGCAGCGGACAGGGGCGGCTCTATGGCTACACCTTC. The whole variable domain, filled in from reference TRBV2 and TRBJ1-2, reads EPEVTQTPSHQVTQMGQEVILRCVPISNHLYFYWYRQILGQKVEFLVSFYNNEISEKSEIFDDQFSVERPDGSNFTLKIRSTKLEDSAMYFCASSGQGRLYGYTFGSGTRLTVV.

This chain joins TRBV18 and TRBJ2-1; no definite D call. V was shortened by 2 bases and J by 6 bases, with 2 bases between the two germline ends. Looked up from germline, CDR1 is KGHSH and CDR2 is LQKENI. The CDR3 length is 11 residues. The CDR3 DNA sequence: TGTGCCAGCTCACCAAGCAATGAGCAGTTCTTC. As protein: CASSPSNEQFF.

The genes are TRBV12-5 and TRBJ1-2; 8 bases agree with TRBD1. Germline V gene sequence: CDR1 LGHNT, CDR2 FRNRAP. CDR3 length equals 14 residues. The V gene end was trimmed by 6 bases and the J gene end by 7 bases; junction bases not matched to a gene: 10. As DNA, the CDR3 is TGTGCTAGTGGGCCCGGACAGGGTTTGTCTGGCTACACCTTC. Amino acid sequence: CASGPGQGLSGYTF.